This TCR beta chain was retrieved from a study of T cell responses to AZD1222 COVID-19 vaccine. Findings and limits, study-wide: Nearly half of the spike-specific TCRs reportedly recognize variant regions that carry no mutations.

In the case of this clone: The antigen is not known.

CDR3 length: 13 amino acids. Trimming shortened V by 2 bases and J by 2 bases, and 5 bases separated the two germline ends. Germline V CDR1 and CDR2: KGHDR, SFDVKD. Some clones are missing from TCRdb's copy, which holds only in-frame ones; the method was immunoSEQ multiplex PCR. The sample includes 85,000 to 100,000 clones, around 86% of them seen just once. The sequencing here drew on peripheral blood, taken on day 0 of AZD1222 vaccination. V is TRBV24-1 and J is TRBJ1-1; the D is unclear. This TCR derives from an adult in good health. The CDR3 loop is CATSDYHNTEAFF. CDR3 DNA sequence: TGTGCCACCAGTGATTACCATAACACTGAAGCTTTCTTT.